This entry lists 9 T cell receptor beta chains sequenced from one sample in a study of T cells in localized non-small cell lung cancer (dated by TCRdb to 2018 to 2021). Library preparation was by the immunoSEQ multiplex PCR assay. In TCRdb, the immuneACCESS table is reduced to in-frame sequences with V and J assigned. These tables do not hold every clone; where another copy was compared, an unresolved V gene accounts for under half, and the others remain unexplained. The sample contains tens of thousands of clones, approximately 85% of them found a single time. The top ten clones comprise around an eighth of the sample. This specimen consisted of peripheral blood, obtained before any cancer treatment. The receptor set was obtained from a female donor older than 55 with stage I lung adenocarcinoma.

The genes are TRBV7-6 and TRBJ2-7; 7 nucleotides agree with TRBD1. The germline V gene encodes CDR1 SGHVS and CDR2 FNYEAQ. The V and J ends lost 4 bases and 7 bases, in that order; junction bases with no gene match: 7. This CDR3 has 13 amino acids. CDR3 DNA: TGTGCCAGCAGCTCCAACAGGGGTGGGGAGCAGTACTTC. It translates to CASSSNRGGEQYF.

The V call is TRBV19, the J call TRBJ1-2; possibly TRBD1 for D (5 bases). The CDR3 is 11 amino acids. Germline V gene lookup returns CDR1 LNHDA and CDR2 SQIVND (reference sequence). The V end lost 11 bases, the J end lost 7 bases, and 14 bases lay between the germline ends. CDR3 loop: CASVSGTGYTF. In nucleotides, the CDR3 is TGTGCCTCAGTTTCAGGGACTGGCTACACCTTC.

This rearrangement joins TRBV5-1 to TRBJ2-2; D might be TRBD1 (6 bases). Deletions cut 3 bases from V and 3 bases from J, with 9 bases between. Germline lookup yields CDR1 SGHRS and CDR2 YFSETQ. The CDR3 totals 14 residues. Here the CDR3 reads CASSSGTHTGELFF. CDR3 DNA: TGCGCCAGCAGCTCCGGGACACACACCGGGGAGCTGTTTTTT.

The chain has TRBV5-4 and TRBJ2-7; 15 bases are shared with TRBD2. V lost 4 bases and J lost 2; bases outside the gene matches: 4. Germline-derived CDR1 and CDR2 are SGHNT and YYREEE (reference sequence). CDR3 length: 16 amino acids. CDR3 loop: CASSLGTSGGPYEQYF. The CDR3, as DNA: TGTGCCAGCAGCCTCGGGACTAGCGGGGGGCCCTACGAGCAGTACTTC.

The CDR3 region is CASSYSPGTSGETQYF. CDR3 DNA sequence: TGTGCCAGCAGTTACTCCCCAGGGACTAGCGGAGAGACCCAGTACTTC. The chain couples TRBV6-5 to TRBJ2-5; 11 bases are a match to TRBD2. The junction had 4 bases not matched to a gene; V was cut back by 0 bases and J by 4 bases. From germline, CDR1 is MNHEY and CDR2 SVGAGI. There are 16 residues in the CDR3.

This clone was observed a handful of times. This chain joins TRBV5-1 and TRBJ2-1, with TRBD1 as a possible D gene (5 bases). CDR1 and CDR2 from the germline V gene are SGHRS and YFSETQ. The CDR3 runs to 12 residues. V was clipped by 0 bases and J by 8 bases, with 6 bases between them. CDR3 region: CASSLEGDEQFF. The CDR3 DNA sequence: TGCGCCAGCAGCTTGGAAGGGGATGAGCAGTTCTTC. Full variable domain (remainder filled in from reference TRBV5-1 and TRBJ2-1): KAGVTQTPRYLIKTRGQQVTLSCSPISGHRSVSWYQQTPGQGLQFLFEYFSETQRNKGNFPGRFSGRQFSNSRSEMNVSTLELGDSALYLCASSLEGDEQFFGPGTRLTVL.

The chain links TRBV6-5 to TRBJ1-2; 7 nucleotides agree with TRBD1. Germline CDR1 and CDR2: MNHEY and SVGAGI. Trimming at V came to 2 bases and at J to 9 bases, leaving 6 bases not matched to a gene. This CDR3 region has 13 residues. In nucleotides, the CDR3 is TGTGCCAGCAGTTACGATAGGACAGGCAGCTACACCTTC. It specifies CASSYDRTGSYTF.

This clone was picked up one time. The chain recombines TRBV2 with TRBJ2-2, with no clear D. The CDR3 runs to 15 residues. Germline V lookup: CDR1 SNHLY, CDR2 FYNNEI. V dropped 6 bases and J dropped 4 bases, with 15 bases sitting between them. The CDR3 region has the DNA TGTGCCAGCAGCCGCTTACCTCCGGCCACCGGGGAGCTGTTTTTT. Its protein is CASSRLPPATGELFF.

This clone has more than one count but fewer than ten. V usage is TRBV7-9 and J usage is TRBJ1-1, with unresolved D. V lost 0 bases, J lost 8 bases, and 4 bases lay in between. CDR3 length: 11 residues. Germline V gene lookup returns CDR1 SEHNR and CDR2 FQNEAQ (reference sequence). For the CDR3, the DNA is TGTGCCAGCAGCTTAGCTTGGGAAGCTTTCTTT. Translating gives CASSLAWEAFF.